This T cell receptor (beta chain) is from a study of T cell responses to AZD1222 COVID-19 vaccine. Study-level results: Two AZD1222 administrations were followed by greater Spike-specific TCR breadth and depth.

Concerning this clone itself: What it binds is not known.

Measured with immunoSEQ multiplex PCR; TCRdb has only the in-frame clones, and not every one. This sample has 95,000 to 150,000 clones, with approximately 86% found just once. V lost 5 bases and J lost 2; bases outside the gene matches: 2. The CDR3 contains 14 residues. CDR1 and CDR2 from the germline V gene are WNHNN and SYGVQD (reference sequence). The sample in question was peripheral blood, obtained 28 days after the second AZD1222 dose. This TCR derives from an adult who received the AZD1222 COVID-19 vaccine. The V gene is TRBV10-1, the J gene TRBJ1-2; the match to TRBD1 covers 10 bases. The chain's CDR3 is CASSPGQGNYGYTF. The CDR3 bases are TGCGCCAGCAGTCCGGGACAGGGGAACTATGGCTACACCTTC.